The source of this T cell receptor (beta chain) is a study of blood T cell repertoires in COVID-19. Profiling relied on immunoSEQ multiplex PCR, and the TCRdb table lists in-frame clones only, not all of them. The table includes about 360,000 clones, around 87% detected once. Categorization into cohorts depended on clinical history that participants reported. The sequenced material came from PBMCs or T cells enriched from blood (not recorded which). The clonotype was recovered from a man aged 25-40 years who had recovered from COVID-19.

CDR3 nucleotide sequence: TGTGCCAGCAGCCTACCAAATTCACCCCTCCACTTT. This translates into CASSLPNSPLHF. The V and J genes are TRBV6-5 and TRBJ1-6, with no clear D. This CDR3 comprises 12 residues. V was shortened by 6 bases and J by 7 bases, with 7 bases between the two germline ends. The germline CDR1 and CDR2 sequences are MNHEY and SVGAGI.